This TCR beta chain stems from a study of patients and donors after allogeneic stem cell transplantation. With respect to this clonotype: Relative to the germline gene, one junction end is altered; a read error may explain this.

TCRdb reprocessed the RT-PCR reads via MiXCR and lists one record per CDR3 protein. The sample yields about 230,000 distinct CDR3 sequences, over 12% seen once. CDR1 is SGDLS, CDR2 YYNGEE, per germline. CDR3 length: 13 residues. The receptor was derived from a human donor who was either an allogeneic HSCT recipient or a stem cell or donor lymphocyte infusion donor (not recorded which). It is not recorded whose cells these are; they may come from a transplant donor. The J gene is TRBJ1-2, the V gene TRBV9; TRBD1 aligns across 9 bases. The specimen was blood, either unsorted or a sorted T cell fraction (not recorded which). CDR3 protein: CAGSEQGAQGYTF. In DNA, the CDR3 is TGTGCCGGCAGCGAACAGGGGGCGCAGGGCTACACCTTC.